These 22 T cell receptor beta chains came from one sample sequenced in a study of CD8+ T cells in alopecia areata. Extracted from the samples, RNA was reverse transcribed into cDNA to serve as the sequencing template. The method was immunoSEQ multiplex PCR; TCRdb's version includes in-frame clones alone and lacks a portion of them. The sample includes approximately 65,000 clones, around 49% seen only once; the top ten take approximately 17%. This sample comprised CD8+ T cells sorted from blood, obtained at week 0. The origin of the receptors is a human donor with alopecia areata.

This clone was observed once. Other DNA variants within this sample encode the same CDR3. The rearrangement joins TRBV9 to TRBJ1-2; D gene unclear. The V gene's germline CDR1 is SGDLS and CDR2 YYNGEE. Trimming shortened V by 0 bases and J by 4 bases, and 4 bases separated the two germline ends. CDR3 length equals 12 residues. The CDR3, as DNA: TGTGCCAGCAGCGTAGGTGGCTATGGCTACACCTTC. This sequence encodes CASSVGGYGYTF. The whole variable domain, remainder taken from reference TRBV9 and TRBJ1-2, is DSGVTQTPKHLITATGQRVTLRCSPRSGDLSVYWYQQSLDQGLQFLIQYYNGEERAKGNILERFSAQQFPDLHSELNLSSLELGDSALYFCASSVGGYGYTFGSGTRLTVV.

The chain uses TRBV13 and TRBJ2-1; D possibly matches TRBD1 or TRBD2 (5 bases each). V was trimmed by 3 bases and J by 2 bases, leaving 11 bases between them. The length of the CDR3 is 15 residues. Germline lookup yields CDR1 PRHDT and CDR2 FYEKMQ (reference sequence). The CDR3 is CASSFLRGTYNEQFF. The CDR3 nucleotides read TGTGCCAGCAGCTTCCTCCGGGGCACCTACAATGAGCAGTTCTTC.

The rearrangement joins TRBV29-1 to TRBJ1-2; TRBD1 aligns across 10 bases. This CDR3 region has 14 residues. J lost 6 bases, V lost 2 bases, and 6 bases had no gene match. The germline V gene encodes CDR1 SQVTM and CDR2 ANQGSEA. CDR3 protein: CSVEKGTGEDGYTF. The CDR3 bases are TGCAGCGTTGAAAAGGGGACAGGGGAGGATGGCTACACCTTC.

This clone was picked up a small number of times. V is TRBV29-1 and J is TRBJ2-2; perhaps TRBD1 as D (6 bases). From germline, CDR1 is SQVTM and CDR2 ANQGSEA. This CDR3 comprises 13 residues. V shed 5 bases and J shed 3 bases, with 10 bases lying between them. The CDR3 region has the DNA TGCAGCGTTAGCACAGGGTACACCGGGGAGCTGTTTTTT. This codes for CSVSTGYTGELFF.

The CDR3 DNA sequence: TGCAGCGTTGAAGGACTAGCGGGAGTGGGTGAGCAGTTCTTC. Residues: CSVEGLAGVGEQFF. The rearrangement joins TRBV29-1 to TRBJ2-1; 12 bases are shared with TRBD2. The CDR3 contains 14 residues. Germline CDR1 reads SQVTM; CDR2 reads ANQGSEA. V was pared by 1 base and J by 9 bases, with 4 bases of the junction left unmatched.

The V call is TRBV15, the J call TRBJ2-5, with D perhaps TRBD1 (5 bases). The CDR3 loop spans 14 amino acids. Germline CDR1 and CDR2: LNHNV and YYDKDF (reference sequence). V was shortened by 3 bases and J by 4 bases, with 12 bases between the two germline ends. CDR3 nucleotides: TGTGCCACCAGCAGGAAGCTGGGGCCAGAGACCCAGTACTTC. Its translation is CATSRKLGPETQYF.

The CDR3 sequence: CASSPHPGLAGGRASYNEQFF. In nucleotides, the CDR3 is TGTGCCAGCAGCCCGCACCCGGGACTAGCGGGAGGTCGGGCCTCCTACAATGAGCAGTTCTTC. The J gene is TRBJ2-1, the V gene TRBV7-6, with TRBD2 matching 15 bases. The CDR3 totals 21 residues. The germline V gene encodes CDR1 SGHVS and CDR2 FNYEAQ. J lost 0 bases, V lost 5 bases, and 14 bases had no gene match. Together with reference TRBV7-6 and TRBJ2-1, the CDR3 gives the full variable domain: GAGVSQSPRYKVTKRGQDVALRCDPISGHVSLYWYRQALGQGPEFLTYFNYEAQQDKSGLPNDRFSAERPEGSISTLTIQRTEQRDSAMYRCASSPHPGLAGGRASYNEQFFGPGTRLTVL.

The chain employs TRBV23-1 and TRBJ1-2; D is ambiguous. TRBV23-1 is identified as an open reading frame with a role that is uncertain. Trimming removed 0 bases at V and 6 bases at J, with 14 bases between. The CDR3 consists of 15 residues. The CDR3 bases are TGCGCCAGCAGTCAATCTCGCCATTTTAAGGATGGCTACACCTTC. It codes for CASSQSRHFKDGYTF.

The chain employs TRBV5-1 and TRBJ2-2; maybe TRBD1 (6 bases). CDR1 and CDR2 from the germline V gene are SGHRS and YFSETQ. V lost 4 bases, J lost 4 bases, and 11 bases lay in between. This CDR3 region has 14 residues. CDR3: CASSDKGVTGELFF. The CDR3 nucleotides read TGCGCCAGCAGCGATAAGGGGGTCACCGGGGAGCTGTTTTTT. The full variable domain, its missing parts supplied by reference TRBV5-1 and TRBJ2-2, is KAGVTQTPRYLIKTRGQQVTLSCSPISGHRSVSWYQQTPGQGLQFLFEYFSETQRNKGNFPGRFSGRQFSNSRSEMNVSTLELGDSALYLCASSDKGVTGELFFGEGSRLTVL.

CDR3 sequence (DNA): TGTGCCAGCAGCGTAGCTCCCACAGGGTACGAGCAGTACTTC. Encoded protein: CASSVAPTGYEQYF. The gene calls are TRBV9 and TRBJ2-7, with a tentative D call TRBD1 (6 bases). Germline V CDR1 and CDR2: SGDLS, YYNGEE. Trimming shortened V by 0 bases and J by 4 bases, and 11 bases separated the two germline ends. This CDR3 comprises 14 residues.

CDR3 sequence: CASSPRDGAEAFF. Written as DNA, the CDR3 is TGTGCCAGCAGCCCAAGGGACGGGGCTGAAGCTTTCTTT. The chain recombines TRBV5-8 with TRBJ1-1, with D perhaps TRBD1 (5 bases). Trimming pared 4 bases from V and 6 bases from J, leaving 13 bases between. The CDR3 runs to 13 residues. Looked up from germline, CDR1 is SGHTS and CDR2 is YDEGEE.

This clone was picked up a small number of times. The chain joins TRBV7-9 to TRBJ2-1; TRBD2 matches 9 bases. This CDR3 contains 16 residues. Germline V CDR1 and CDR2: SEHNR, FQNEAQ (reference sequence). V lost 0 bases to trimming and J lost 2 bases; unmatched junction nucleotides: 2. The CDR3 coding sequence is TGTGCCAGCAGCTTAGCCGGGACTAGCACCTACAATGAGCAGTTCTTC. The encoded protein is CASSLAGTSTYNEQFF.

To note about this clone: One end of the junction fails to match germline, which may point to a read error. The rearrangement uses TRBV7-9 and TRBJ2-7, with D possibly matching TRBD2 (6 bases). The CDR3 contains 15 residues. The germline CDR1 and CDR2 sequences are SEHNR and FQNEAQ (reference sequence). The CDR3 here is CASSQDWQGGYEQYF. DNA for the CDR3: TGCGCCAGCAGCCAAGATTGGCAGGGAGGCTACGAGCAGTACTTC.

The genes are TRBV5-1 and TRBJ2-7; 7 bases match TRBD1. V lost 4 bases to trimming and J lost 3 bases; unmatched junction nucleotides: 10. CDR1 and CDR2 (germline): SGHRS, YFSETQ. The CDR3 is 15 amino acids. In DNA form, the CDR3 reads TGCGCCAGCAGCCTCACAGGGGCAAGTCGCTACGAGCAGTACTTC. It is translated as CASSLTGASRYEQYF.

The V call is TRBV4-1, the J call TRBJ2-3; 9 nucleotides line up with TRBD2. The V segment lost 1 base and the J segment 5 bases; nucleotides outside the gene matches: 4. Germline V CDR1 and CDR2: MGHRA, YSYEKL. CDR3 length: 15 amino acids. The CDR3 DNA reads TGCGCCAGCAGCCAAGTAAAAGCGGGAGGAGATACGCAGTATTTT. Translating it yields CASSQVKAGGDTQYF.

This clone was recorded once. The chain joins TRBV6-5 to TRBJ2-2; 7 bases fit TRBD2. Germline loops: CDR1 MNHEY, CDR2 SVGAGI. Losses at the gene ends were 7 bases for V and 1 base for J; bases not matched to a gene: 3. The CDR3 contains 14 residues. CDR3 nucleotide sequence: TGTGCCAGCACGGGCGGGGGGAACACCGGGGAGCTGTTTTTT. It specifies CASTGGGNTGELFF.

J is TRBJ2-7 and V is TRBV11-1; D unresolved. The CDR3 totals 13 residues. Germline CDR1 is SGHAT and CDR2 is FQDESV (reference sequence). Trimming removed 5 bases from V and 2 bases from J, with 10 bases in between. CDR3: CASSVGGPYEQYF. In nucleotides, the CDR3 is TGTGCCAGCAGCGTGGGTGGGCCCTACGAGCAGTACTTC.

This clone was recorded a few times. The chain has TRBV6-5 and TRBJ2-7; tentative D call: TRBD1 (6 bases). From germline, CDR1 is MNHEY and CDR2 SVGAGI. Trimming removed 0 bases from V and 2 bases from J, with 11 bases in between. The CDR3 has 15 amino acids. CDR3 loop: CASSYSSPGAYEQYF. DNA of the CDR3: TGTGCCAGCAGTTACTCGTCGCCAGGGGCCTACGAGCAGTACTTC.

In this sample, this clone turned up many times. The chain is built from TRBV5-1 and TRBJ2-7; D gene uncertain. Trimming pared 0 bases from V and 7 bases from J, leaving 8 bases between. CDR3 length: 12 residues. Germline lookup yields CDR1 SGHRS and CDR2 YFSETQ. The CDR3 nucleotides are TGCGCCAGCAGCTTGGGTCCCCTAGAGCAGTACTTC. Its protein product is CASSLGPLEQYF.

The chain joins TRBV9 to TRBJ2-1, with D hard to call. The V gene lost 4 bases and the J gene lost 4 bases, with 15 bases spanning the gap. CDR1 is SGDLS and CDR2 is YYNGEE in the germline V gene. The CDR3 contains 15 residues. This CDR3 is CASSPPATRYNEQFF. In DNA form, the CDR3 reads TGTGCCAGCAGCCCCCCCGCGACGCGGTACAATGAGCAGTTCTTC.

The DNA of the CDR3 is TGCAGCGTTGTCTTAGATTTTGAGCAGTTCTTC. It yields the protein CSVVLDFEQFF. V gene TRBV29-1 combines with J gene TRBJ2-1, with no clear D. The length of the CDR3 is 11 residues. The germline V and J ends were trimmed by 4 bases and 9 bases, with 10 bases remaining between them. The V gene's germline CDR1 is SQVTM and CDR2 ANQGSEA.

In its sample, this clone was seen a few times. This chain uses TRBV9 with TRBJ1-1; D remains unclear. The V and J ends lost 0 bases and 0 bases respectively, with 3 bases between them. The germline V gene has CDR1 SGDLS and CDR2 YYNGEE. The CDR3 totals 13 residues. CDR3 protein: CASSVGMNTEAFF. CDR3 in DNA: TGTGCCAGCAGCGTAGGGATGAACACTGAAGCTTTCTTT. The complete variable domain, with remaining parts taken from reference TRBV9 and TRBJ1-1, reads DSGVTQTPKHLITATGQRVTLRCSPRSGDLSVYWYQQSLDQGLQFLIQYYNGEERAKGNILERFSAQQFPDLHSELNLSSLELGDSALYFCASSVGMNTEAFFGQGTRLTVV.